This TCR beta chain was sequenced in a study of blood T cell repertoires in COVID-19. Overall study: Acute and convalescent COVID-19 samples came from the United States, Italy and Spain.

Method: immunoSEQ multiplex PCR; TCRdb's copy keeps in-frame clones and lacks some. The sample has 90,000 to 130,000 clones; about 88% are singletons. This CDR3 is 16 amino acids long. CDR1 and CDR2 (germline): MDHEN, SYDVKM. V lost 2 bases to trimming and J lost 0 bases, with 14 bases between them. Sequencing was carried out using peripheral blood. The TCR sequence derives from a man between 35 and 55 years old with acute or convalescent COVID-19. This rearrangement joins TRBV28 to TRBJ2-7; perhaps TRBD2 as D (5 bases). In nucleotides, the CDR3 is TGTGCCAGCAGTTTAGGTTGGAAGCTAGCCTCCTACGAGCAGTACTTC. Translated, it gives CASSLGWKLASYEQYF.